This entry concerns a single T cell receptor beta chain. This specimen belongs to a study of blood T cell repertoires in COVID-19. Sequencing used immunoSEQ multiplex PCR; TCRdb keeps in-frame clones, though not all of them. Of tens of thousands of clones in the sample, 65% to 85% were seen once. The germline gives CDR1 SGHRS, CDR2 YFSETQ. The J segment lost 2 bases and the V segment lost 0 bases, leaving 1 base of the junction unmatched. The CDR3 length is 15 residues. The sequence derives from a woman older than 75 with active or convalescent COVID-19. The sample taken for sequencing was peripheral blood. J is TRBJ2-7 and V is TRBV5-1; 11 bases align to TRBD2. For the CDR3, the DNA is TGCGCCAGCAGCTTGGGACTAGCGGGGACCTACGAGCAGTACTTC. Its translation is CASSLGLAGTYEQYF.